Described below is a single TCR beta chain sequence and its context. The data were taken from a study of blood T cell repertoires in COVID-19. The protocol was immunoSEQ multiplex PCR, while the TCRdb copy is restricted to in-frame clones and leaves out a portion. In the table there are a few hundred thousand clones, roughly 90% of which are singletons. Specimen: peripheral blood. This sequence was found in a man between 18 and 35 years old with active or convalescent COVID-19.

In DNA form, the CDR3 reads TGTGCCAGTAGTCTCCCCGGAGATTTCAACACCATATATTTT. Translated: CASSLPGDFNTIYF. The chain combines TRBV19 with TRBJ1-3; D is uncertain. CDR1 is LNHDA, CDR2 SQIVND, per germline (reference sequence). Trimming stripped 5 bases from V and 7 bases from J, with 15 bases between. The CDR3 is made up of 14 amino acids.